This T cell receptor beta chain was found in a study of blood T cell repertoires in COVID-19. Study background: COVID-19 samples collected from the United States, Italy and Spain covered acute and convalescent phases. T cells, B-cell-depleted T cells, or PBMCs provided the cDNA or gDNA that served as material.

In the source study's methods: The assay estimated nucleated cells by amplifying reference gene primers. Produced via immunoSEQ multiplex PCR; TCRdb's table is partial and in-frame only. V and J calls and clone size are copied from that table; D and trimming were computed from the DNA. This sample yields fewer than 50,000 clones, of which roughly nine tenths are seen a single time; 3.9% belongs to the top ten. The germline V gene has CDR1 SGHTS and CDR2 YDEGEE. CDR3 size: 14 residues. Trimming removed 1 base from V and 8 bases from J; junction bases left unmatched: 8. The receptor was derived from a human donor in a cohort sampled during active COVID-19. This sequence joins TRBV5-8 and TRBJ2-5, with 7 bases identical to TRBD2. The sequencing input was peripheral blood. This CDR3 reads CASSLSGLGPTQYF. As DNA, the CDR3 is TGTGCCAGCAGCTTGTCCGGACTAGGACCTACCCAGTACTTC. The variable domain in full, completed from reference TRBV5-8 and TRBJ2-5, reads EAGVTQSPTHLIKTRGQQATLRCSPISGHTSVYWYQQALGLGLQFLLWYDEGEERNRGNFPPRFSGRQFPNYSSELNVNALELEDSALYLCASSLSGLGPTQYFGPGTRLLVL.